This paragraph reports one TCR beta chain. These data come from a study of T cells in tumors after PD-1 blockade. This table comes from immunoSEQ multiplex PCR, and its TCRdb copy is limited to in-frame clones, with some not included. The sample includes about 35,000 clones, about three quarters of them seen just once. V was shortened by 5 bases and J by 3 bases, with 8 bases between the two germline ends. The CDR3 length is 12 residues. The germline V gene encodes CDR1 SNHLY and CDR2 FYNNEI. This TCR came from a human donor with basal cell carcinoma. The genes are TRBV2 and TRBJ2-7, with D uncertain. The material sequenced was PBMCs, taken before anti-PD-1 treatment. The CDR3 bases are TGTGCCAGCAGTAGATCAGTCTACGAGCAGTACTTC. Amino acids: CASSRSVYEQYF.